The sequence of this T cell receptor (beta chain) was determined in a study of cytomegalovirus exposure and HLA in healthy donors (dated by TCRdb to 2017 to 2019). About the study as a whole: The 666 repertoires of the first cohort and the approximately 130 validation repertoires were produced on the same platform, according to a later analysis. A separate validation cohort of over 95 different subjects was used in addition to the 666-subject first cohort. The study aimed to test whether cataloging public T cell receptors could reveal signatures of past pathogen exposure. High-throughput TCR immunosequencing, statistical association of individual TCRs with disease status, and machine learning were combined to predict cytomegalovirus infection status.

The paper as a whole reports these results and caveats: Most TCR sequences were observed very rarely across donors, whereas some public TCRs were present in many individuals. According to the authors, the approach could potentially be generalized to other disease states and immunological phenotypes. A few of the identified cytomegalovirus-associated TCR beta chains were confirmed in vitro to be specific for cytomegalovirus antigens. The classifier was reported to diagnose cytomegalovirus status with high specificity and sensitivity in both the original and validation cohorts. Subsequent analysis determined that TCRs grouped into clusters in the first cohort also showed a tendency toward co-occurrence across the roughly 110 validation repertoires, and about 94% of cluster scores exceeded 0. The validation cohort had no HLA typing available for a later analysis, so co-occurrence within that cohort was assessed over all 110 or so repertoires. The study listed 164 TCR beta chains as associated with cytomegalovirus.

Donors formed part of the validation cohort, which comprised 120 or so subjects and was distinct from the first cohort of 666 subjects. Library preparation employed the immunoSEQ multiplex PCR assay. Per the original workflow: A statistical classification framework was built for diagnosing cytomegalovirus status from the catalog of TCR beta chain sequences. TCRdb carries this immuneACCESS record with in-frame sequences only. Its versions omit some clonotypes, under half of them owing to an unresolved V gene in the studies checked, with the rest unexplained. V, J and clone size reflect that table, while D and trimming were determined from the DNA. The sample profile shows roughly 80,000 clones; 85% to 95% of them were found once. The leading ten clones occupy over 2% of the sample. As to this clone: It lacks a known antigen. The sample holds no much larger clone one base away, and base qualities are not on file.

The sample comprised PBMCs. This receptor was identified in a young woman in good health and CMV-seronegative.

DNA sequence: TGTGCCAGTGAGTTTACCGGGACAGGGTCCTATGGCTACACCTTC. It specifies CASEFTGTGSYGYTF. The rearranged chain carries TRBV2 and TRBJ1-2; 9 bases in between match TRBD1. CDR1 SNHLY and CDR2 FYNNEI are derived from the germline V gene. From its cysteine to its phenylalanine, the CDR3 spans 15 amino acids. Kept here is only the CDR3 DNA, which spans 45 bases and is read in frame from base 1. The germline V end is reduced by 9 bases and the J end by 4 bases; junction bases left unmatched: 12.